This is a list of T cell receptor beta chains from one sample in a study of memory CD4+ T cells and cytomegalovirus serostatus. Libraries were prepared by immunoSEQ multiplex PCR; TCRdb keeps only in-frame clonotypes and omits some of them. The profile shows roughly 50,000 clones, roughly 72% of them singletons. Input material: memory CD4+ T cells from blood. These receptors came from an adult in good health and CMV-seronegative. The CDR3 runs from the conserved cysteine through the conserved F or W. The D gene is left open where the match is weak. Clone sizes are given selectively: once, few, many, or a class where the clone is expanded.

clone size: .
D gene: TRBD2
V gene: TRBV10-2
J gene: TRBJ2-3
CDR3 protein: CASRRLAGGRYTDTQYF
CDR3 DNA: TGCGCCAGCAGAAGACTAGCGGGAGGCCGTTACACAGATACGCAGTATTTT

clone size: .
D gene: .
V gene: TRBV30
J gene: TRBJ1-2
CDR3 protein: CAWHRRTYGYTF
CDR3 DNA: TGTGCCTGGCATCGGCGGACCTATGGCTACACCTTC

clone size: few
D gene: .
V gene: TRBV25-1
J gene: TRBJ1-4
CDR3 protein: CASSDRGEKLFF
CDR3 DNA: TGTGCCAGCAGTGACAGGGGTGAAAAACTGTTTTTT

clone size: .
D gene: .
V gene: TRBV27
J gene: TRBJ1-4
CDR3 protein: CASSLFGTPDLRLFF
CDR3 DNA: TGTGCCAGCAGTCTGTTCGGGACACCCGATTTAAGACTGTTTTTT

clone size: .
D gene: .
V gene: TRBV5-1
J gene: TRBJ2-1
CDR3 protein: CASSLGDTTYNEQFF
CDR3 DNA: TGCGCCAGCAGCTTGGGGGACACAACCTACAATGAGCAGTTCTTC

clone size: .
D gene: .
V gene: TRBV5-1
J gene: TRBJ2-6
CDR3 protein: CASSSQNSGANVLTF
CDR3 DNA: TGCGCCAGCAGTTCCCAGAACTCTGGGGCCAACGTCCTGACTTTC

clone size: .
D gene: .
V gene: TRBV28
J gene: TRBJ1-5
CDR3 protein: CASSGKWTDYSNQPQHF
CDR3 DNA: TGTGCCAGCAGCGGGAAGTGGACAGACTATAGCAATCAGCCCCAGCATTTT

clone size: .
D gene: .
V gene: TRBV19
J gene: TRBJ1-5
CDR3 protein: CASSLLSQPQHF
CDR3 DNA: TGTGCCAGTAGTTTATTGTCCCAGCCCCAGCATTTT

clone size: .
D gene: .
V gene: TRBV7-2
J gene: TRBJ1-1
CDR3 protein: CASSLPGQPGDTEAFF
CDR3 DNA: TGTGCCAGCAGCTTACCCGGACAGCCGGGGGACACTGAAGCTTTCTTT

clone size: .
D gene: TRBD1
V gene: TRBV14
J gene: TRBJ1-1
CDR3 protein: CASRISTGEATEAFF
CDR3 DNA: TGTGCCAGCAGGATTTCGACAGGGGAGGCCACTGAAGCTTTCTTT

clone size: few
D gene: TRBD1
V gene: TRBV11-2
J gene: TRBJ1-2
CDR3 protein: CASSRDRGGGYTF
CDR3 DNA: TGTGCCAGCAGCCGTGACAGGGGTGGCGGCTACACCTTC

clone size: medium-sized
D gene: .
V gene: TRBV19
J gene: TRBJ1-5
CDR3 protein: CASSQGSNQPQHF
CDR3 DNA: TGTGCCAGTAGTCAGGGGAGCAATCAGCCCCAGCATTTT

clone size: once
D gene: .
V gene: TRBV11-2
J gene: TRBJ2-3
CDR3 protein: CASSTSTDTQYF
CDR3 DNA: TGTGCCAGCAGCACGAGCACAGATACGCAGTATTTT

clone size: few
D gene: .
V gene: TRBV7-3
J gene: TRBJ2-3
CDR3 protein: CASSPRGGGGDTQYF
CDR3 DNA: TGTGCCAGCAGCCCCCGGGGAGGGGGAGGTGATACGCAGTATTTT

clone size: .
D gene: TRBD2
V gene: TRBV19
J gene: TRBJ2-1
CDR3 protein: CASSTGGGGYNEQFF
CDR3 DNA: TGTGCCAGTAGTACTGGCGGGGGGGGCTACAATGAGCAGTTCTTC

clone size: .
D gene: .
V gene: TRBV7-2
J gene: TRBJ2-3
CDR3 protein: CASSLSGSTDTQYF
CDR3 DNA: TGTGCCAGCAGCTTAAGCGGGAGCACAGATACGCAGTATTTT

clone size: .
D gene: .
V gene: TRBV6-5
J gene: TRBJ1-2
CDR3 protein: CASGTGNANYGYTF
CDR3 DNA: TGTGCCAGCGGAACAGGCAATGCTAACTATGGCTACACCTTC

clone size: .
D gene: .
V gene: TRBV18
J gene: TRBJ1-1
CDR3 protein: CASSPRNRRAEAFF
CDR3 DNA: TGTGCCAGCTCACCACGAAACCGGAGAGCTGAAGCTTTCTTT

clone size: .
D gene: .
V gene: TRBV30
J gene: TRBJ2-5
CDR3 protein: CAWSGRALGTQYF
CDR3 DNA: TGTGCCTGGAGTGGCCGAGCATTGGGGACCCAGTACTTC

clone size: .
D gene: .
V gene: TRBV4-1
J gene: TRBJ2-5
CDR3 protein: CASSHGQAGETQYF
CDR3 DNA: TGCGCCAGCAGCCACGGTCAGGCCGGGGAGACCCAGTACTTC

clone size: .
D gene: .
V gene: TRBV5-1
J gene: TRBJ1-4
CDR3 protein: CASSFLNREANEKLFF
CDR3 DNA: TGCGCCAGCAGCTTCCTCAACAGGGAAGCTAATGAAAAACTGTTTTTT

clone size: .
D gene: .
V gene: TRBV7-2
J gene: TRBJ1-5
CDR3 protein: CASSLGGLGDNQPQHF
CDR3 DNA: TGTGCCAGCAGCTTAGGGGGGTTGGGGGACAATCAGCCCCAGCATTTT

clone size: once
D gene: TRBD2
V gene: TRBV25-1
J gene: TRBJ2-3
CDR3 protein: CASRGLAGGLTDTQYF
CDR3 DNA: TGTGCCAGCAGGGGACTAGCGGGAGGGCTAACAGATACGCAGTATTTT

clone size: .
D gene: TRBD1
V gene: TRBV19
J gene: TRBJ1-5
CDR3 protein: CASDRTGDYQPQHF
CDR3 DNA: TGTGCCAGTGATAGGACAGGGGACTATCAGCCCCAGCATTTT

clone size: .
D gene: .
V gene: TRBV7-2
J gene: TRBJ2-7
CDR3 protein: CASSFRGGQDSYEQYF
CDR3 DNA: TGTGCCAGCAGCTTCCGGGGGGGACAGGACTCCTACGAGCAGTACTTC

clone size: .
D gene: TRBD2
V gene: TRBV4-3
J gene: TRBJ2-1
CDR3 protein: CASSQDPAGVLNEQFF
CDR3 DNA: TGCGCCAGCAGCCAAGACCCAGCGGGAGTACTCAATGAGCAGTTCTTC

clone size: .
D gene: .
V gene: TRBV9
J gene: TRBJ1-1
CDR3 protein: CASSVQGVPNTEAFF
CDR3 DNA: TGTGCCAGCAGCGTGCAAGGGGTTCCAAACACTGAAGCTTTCTTT

clone size: .
D gene: .
V gene: TRBV7-2
J gene: TRBJ1-1
CDR3 protein: CASSLVSSGNTEAFF
CDR3 DNA: TGTGCCAGCAGCTTAGTTTCTTCAGGGAACACTGAAGCTTTCTTT

clone size: .
D gene: TRBD1
V gene: TRBV5-1
J gene: TRBJ1-3
CDR3 protein: CASSPGQGSGNTIYF
CDR3 DNA: TGCGCCAGCAGCCCCGGACAGGGCTCAGGAAACACCATATATTTT

clone size: .
D gene: .
V gene: TRBV5-8
J gene: TRBJ1-5
CDR3 protein: CASSLVGGRAQPQHF
CDR3 DNA: TGTGCCAGCAGCTTGGTAGGGGGTAGGGCTCAGCCCCAGCATTTT

clone size: few
D gene: TRBD1
V gene: TRBV28
J gene: TRBJ1-2
CDR3 protein: CASRVGPPAGGGGYGYTF
CDR3 DNA: TGTGCCAGCAGAGTCGGACCGCCAGCAGGGGGCGGGGGATATGGCTACACCTTC